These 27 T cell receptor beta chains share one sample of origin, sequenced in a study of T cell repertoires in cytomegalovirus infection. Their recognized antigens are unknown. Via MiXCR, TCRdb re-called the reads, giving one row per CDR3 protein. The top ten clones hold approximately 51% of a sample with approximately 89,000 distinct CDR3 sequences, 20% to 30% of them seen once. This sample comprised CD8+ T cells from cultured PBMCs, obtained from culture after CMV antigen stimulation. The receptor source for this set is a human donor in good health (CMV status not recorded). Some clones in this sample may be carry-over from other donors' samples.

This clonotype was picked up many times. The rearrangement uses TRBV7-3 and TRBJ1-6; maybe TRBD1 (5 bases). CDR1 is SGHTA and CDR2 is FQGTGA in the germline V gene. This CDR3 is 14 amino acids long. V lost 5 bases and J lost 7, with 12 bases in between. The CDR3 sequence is CASSETGGNSPLHF. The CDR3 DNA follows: TGTGCCAGCAGCGAAACAGGAGGGAATTCACCCCTCCACTTT.

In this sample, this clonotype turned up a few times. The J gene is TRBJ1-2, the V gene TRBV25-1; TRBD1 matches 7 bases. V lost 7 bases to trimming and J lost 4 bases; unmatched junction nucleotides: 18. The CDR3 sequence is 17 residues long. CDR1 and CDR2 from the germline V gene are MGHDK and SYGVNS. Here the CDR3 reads CASNGWTGRYPPYGYTF. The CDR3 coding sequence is TGTGCCAGCAACGGATGGACAGGCCGCTATCCACCCTATGGCTACACCTTC.

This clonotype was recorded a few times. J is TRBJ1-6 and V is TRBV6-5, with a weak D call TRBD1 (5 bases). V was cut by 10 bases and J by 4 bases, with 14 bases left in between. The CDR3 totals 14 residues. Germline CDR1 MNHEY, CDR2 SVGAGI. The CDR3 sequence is CATGSGPYNSPLHF. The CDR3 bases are TGTGCCACGGGGTCAGGGCCGTATAATTCACCCCTCCACTTT.

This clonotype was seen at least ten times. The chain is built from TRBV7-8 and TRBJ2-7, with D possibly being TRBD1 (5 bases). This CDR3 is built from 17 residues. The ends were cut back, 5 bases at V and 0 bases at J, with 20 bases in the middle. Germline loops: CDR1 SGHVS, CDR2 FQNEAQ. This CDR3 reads CASSPPQGSRYSYEQYF. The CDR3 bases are TGTGCCAGCAGCCCCCCTCAGGGTTCGCGCTACTCCTACGAGCAGTACTTC.

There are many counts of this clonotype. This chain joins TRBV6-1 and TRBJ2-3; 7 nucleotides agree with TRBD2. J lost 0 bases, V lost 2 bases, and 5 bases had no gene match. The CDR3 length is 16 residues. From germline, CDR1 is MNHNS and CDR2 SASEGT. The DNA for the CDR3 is TGTGCCAGCAGTGAACCGCTAGCGGCAAGCACAGATACGCAGTATTTT. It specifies CASSEPLAASTDTQYF.

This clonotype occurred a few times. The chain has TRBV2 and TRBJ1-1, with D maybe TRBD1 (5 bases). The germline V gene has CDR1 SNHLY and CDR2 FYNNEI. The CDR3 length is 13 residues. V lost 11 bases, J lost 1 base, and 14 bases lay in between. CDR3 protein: CAAGRDWNTEAFF. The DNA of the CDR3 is TGTGCCGCGGGGAGGGACTGGAACACTGAAGCTTTCTTT.

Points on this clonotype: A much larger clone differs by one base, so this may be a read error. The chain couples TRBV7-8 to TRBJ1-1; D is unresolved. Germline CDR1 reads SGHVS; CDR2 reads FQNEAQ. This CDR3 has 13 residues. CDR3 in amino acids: CASREGDNTEACF. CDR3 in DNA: TGTGCCAGCAGAGAAGGAGACAACACTGAAGCTTGCTTT.

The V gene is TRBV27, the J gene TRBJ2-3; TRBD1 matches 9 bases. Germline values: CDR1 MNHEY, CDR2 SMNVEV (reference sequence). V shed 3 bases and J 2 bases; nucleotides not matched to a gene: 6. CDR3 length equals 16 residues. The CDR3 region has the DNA TGTGCCAGCAGTTTTTTTACAGGGGGCAACACAGATACGCAGTATTTT. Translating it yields CASSFFTGGNTDTQYF.

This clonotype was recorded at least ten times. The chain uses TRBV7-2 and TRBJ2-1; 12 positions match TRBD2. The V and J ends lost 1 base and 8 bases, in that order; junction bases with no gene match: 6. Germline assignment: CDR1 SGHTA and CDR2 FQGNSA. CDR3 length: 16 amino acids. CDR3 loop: CASSLVTSGRRYEQFF. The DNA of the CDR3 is TGTGCCAGCAGCTTAGTCACTAGCGGGAGGCGGTATGAGCAGTTCTTC.

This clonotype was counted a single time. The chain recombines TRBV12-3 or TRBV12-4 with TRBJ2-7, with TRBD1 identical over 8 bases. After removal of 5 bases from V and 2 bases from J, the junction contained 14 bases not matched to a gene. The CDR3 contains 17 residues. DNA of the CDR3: TGTGCCAGCAGTCCTCGGACAGGGAGTCGGGTCCCCTACGAGCAGTACTTC. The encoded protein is CASSPRTGSRVPYEQYF.

The CDR3 nucleotides are TGCAGCGTTGCCAGGGATGAAAAACTGTTTTTT. It encodes CSVARDEKLFF. The V and J genes are TRBV29-1 and TRBJ1-4; possibly TRBD1 for D (5 bases). Germline V gene lookup returns CDR1 SQVTM and CDR2 ANQGSEA. The CDR3 sequence is 11 residues long. Trimming took off 4 bases at V and 6 bases at J, with 6 bases between the two ends.

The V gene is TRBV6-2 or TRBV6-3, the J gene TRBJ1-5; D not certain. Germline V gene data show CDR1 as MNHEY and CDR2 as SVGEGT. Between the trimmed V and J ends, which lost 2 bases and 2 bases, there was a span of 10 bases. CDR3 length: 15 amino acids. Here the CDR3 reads CASSYVGYGNQPQHF. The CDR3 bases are TGTGCCAGCAGTTACGTGGGGTACGGCAATCAGCCCCAGCATTTT.

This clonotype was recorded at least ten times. CDR3 DNA: TGTGCCAGCACCGGGGTGGCCGGTAGCTCCTACAATGAGCAGTTCTTC. This translates into CASTGVAGSSYNEQFF. This chain links TRBV7-9 with TRBJ2-1; maybe TRBD2 (5 bases). With 7 bases removed from V and 0 bases from J, the gap between germline ends came to 16 bases. CDR3 size: 16 residues. The germline gives CDR1 SEHNR, CDR2 FQNEAQ (reference sequence).

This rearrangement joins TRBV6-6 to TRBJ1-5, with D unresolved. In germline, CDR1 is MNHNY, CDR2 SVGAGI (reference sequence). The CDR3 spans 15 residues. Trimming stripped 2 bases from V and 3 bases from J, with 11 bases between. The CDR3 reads CASSYADRPNQPQHF. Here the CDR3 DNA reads TGTGCCAGCAGTTACGCTGACCGACCCAATCAGCCCCAGCATTTT.

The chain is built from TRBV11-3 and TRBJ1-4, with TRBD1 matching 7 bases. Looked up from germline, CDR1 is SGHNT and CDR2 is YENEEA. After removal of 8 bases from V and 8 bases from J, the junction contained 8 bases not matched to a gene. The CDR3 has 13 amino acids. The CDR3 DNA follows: TGTGCCAGCCAAATCCAGGGGGACGAAAAACTGTTTTTT. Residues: CASQIQGDEKLFF.

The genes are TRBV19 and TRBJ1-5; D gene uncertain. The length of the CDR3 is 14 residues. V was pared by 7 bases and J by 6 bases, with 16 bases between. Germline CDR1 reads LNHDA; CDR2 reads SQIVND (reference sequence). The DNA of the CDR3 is TGTGCCAGTAAAGGTCCGTCAGTTGGTCAGCCCCAGCATTTT. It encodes CASKGPSVGQPQHF.

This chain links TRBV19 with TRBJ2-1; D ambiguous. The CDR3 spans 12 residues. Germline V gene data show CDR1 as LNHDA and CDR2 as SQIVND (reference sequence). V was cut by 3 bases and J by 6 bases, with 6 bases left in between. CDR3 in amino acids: CASSIAVNEQFF. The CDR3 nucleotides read TGTGCCAGTAGTATCGCCGTCAATGAGCAGTTCTTC.

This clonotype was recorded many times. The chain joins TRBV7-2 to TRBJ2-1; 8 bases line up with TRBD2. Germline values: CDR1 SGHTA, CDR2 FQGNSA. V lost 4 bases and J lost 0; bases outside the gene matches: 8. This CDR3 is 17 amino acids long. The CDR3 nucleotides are TGTGCCAGCAGCTCATCGTTAGCGGGGACCTCCTACAATGAGCAGTTCTTC. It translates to CASSSSLAGTSYNEQFF.

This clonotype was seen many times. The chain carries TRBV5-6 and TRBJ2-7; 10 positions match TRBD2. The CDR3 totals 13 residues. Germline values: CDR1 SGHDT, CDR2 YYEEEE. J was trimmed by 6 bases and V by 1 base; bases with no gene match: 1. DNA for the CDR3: TGTGCCAGCAGCTTGACTAGCGGGACCGAGCAGTACTTC. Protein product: CASSLTSGTEQYF.

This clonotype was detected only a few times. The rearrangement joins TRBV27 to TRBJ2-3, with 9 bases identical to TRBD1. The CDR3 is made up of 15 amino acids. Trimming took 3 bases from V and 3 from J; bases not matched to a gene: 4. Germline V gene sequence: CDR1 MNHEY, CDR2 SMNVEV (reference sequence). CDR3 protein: CASSLTGTGTDTQYF. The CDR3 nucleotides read TGTGCCAGCAGTTTGACGGGGACAGGGACAGATACGCAGTATTTT.

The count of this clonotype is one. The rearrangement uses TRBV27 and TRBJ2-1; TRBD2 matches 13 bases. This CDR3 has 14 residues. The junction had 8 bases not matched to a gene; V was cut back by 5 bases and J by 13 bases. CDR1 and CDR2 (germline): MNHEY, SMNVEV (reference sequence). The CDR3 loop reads CASSTPGTSGIQFF. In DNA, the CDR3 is TGTGCCAGCAGTACCCCCGGGACTAGCGGGATACAGTTCTTC.

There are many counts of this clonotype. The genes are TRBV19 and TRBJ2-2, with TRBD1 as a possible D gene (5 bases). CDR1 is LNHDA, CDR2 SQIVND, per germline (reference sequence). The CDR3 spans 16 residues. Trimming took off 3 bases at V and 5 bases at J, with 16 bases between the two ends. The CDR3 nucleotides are TGTGCCAGTAGTATCAGGCTAGGGGATGAGACCGGGGAGCTGTTTTTT. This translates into CASSIRLGDETGELFF.

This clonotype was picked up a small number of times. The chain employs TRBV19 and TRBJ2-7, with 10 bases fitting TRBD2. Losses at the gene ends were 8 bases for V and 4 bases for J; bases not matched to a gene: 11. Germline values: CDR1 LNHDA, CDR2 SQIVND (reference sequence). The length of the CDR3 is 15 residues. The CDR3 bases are TGTGCCAGTTCGGAGTCTAGCGGGAGACGTTACGAGCAGTACTTC. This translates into CASSESSGRRYEQYF.

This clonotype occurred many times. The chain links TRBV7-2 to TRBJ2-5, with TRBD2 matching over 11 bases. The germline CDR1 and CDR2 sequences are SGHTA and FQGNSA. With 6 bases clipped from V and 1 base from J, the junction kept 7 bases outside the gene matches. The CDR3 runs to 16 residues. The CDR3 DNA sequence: TGTGCCAGCAGTCTTCGACTAGCGGGGTTCCAAGAGACCCAGTACTTC. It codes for CASSLRLAGFQETQYF.

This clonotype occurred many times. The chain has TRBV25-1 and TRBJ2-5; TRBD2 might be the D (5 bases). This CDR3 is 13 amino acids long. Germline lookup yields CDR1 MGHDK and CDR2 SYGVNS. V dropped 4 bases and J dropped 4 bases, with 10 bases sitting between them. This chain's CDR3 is CASSASSPETQYF. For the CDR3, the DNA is TGTGCCAGCAGTGCTTCTAGCCCAGAGACCCAGTACTTC.

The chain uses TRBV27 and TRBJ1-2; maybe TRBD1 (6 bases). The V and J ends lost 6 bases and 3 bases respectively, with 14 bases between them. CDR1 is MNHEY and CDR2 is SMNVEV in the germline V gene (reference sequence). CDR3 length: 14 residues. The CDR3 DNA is TGTGCCAGCAGCTCTCGGGGGGCAGACTATGGCTACACCTTC. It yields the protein CASSSRGADYGYTF.

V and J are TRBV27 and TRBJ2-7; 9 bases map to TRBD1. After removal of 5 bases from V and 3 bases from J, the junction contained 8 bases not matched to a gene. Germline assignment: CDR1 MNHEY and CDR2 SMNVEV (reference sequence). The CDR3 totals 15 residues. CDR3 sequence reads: CASSPTPGQGYEQYF. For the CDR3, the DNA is TGTGCCAGCAGTCCAACGCCGGGACAGGGCTACGAGCAGTACTTC.